This T cell receptor (beta chain) was captured by sequencing in a study of Graves' ophthalmopathy and Graves' hyperthyroidism. In the study overall: Pretreatment peripheral blood was obtained at initial diagnosis.

Among the exclusions were patients with other autoimmune diseases, uncontrolled infections, pregnancy or lactation. Concerning this clonotype itself: Its antigen is not known.

For repertoire sequencing, the TCR beta CDR3 regions were amplified from RNA transcripts. Second-round multiplex PCR followed a first-round RT-PCR using HTBI primers. TCRdb called the multiplex PCR reads again in MiXCR, with one record for every CDR3 protein. The data hold 260,000 or so distinct CDR3 sequences, with around 50% observed a single time. Overall study results and limits: Sensitivity reached roughly 88% and specificity about 80% for a 13-signature model separating ophthalmopathy from stable hyperthyroidism. Blood also carried most expanded thyroid clonotypes exceeding 0.001 frequency.

V shed 3 bases, J shed 6 bases, and the junction held 4 bases outside the gene matches. The CDR3 consists of 13 residues. Germline CDR1 LNHDA, CDR2 SQIVND (reference sequence). The rearrangement links TRBV19 to TRBJ2-7, with 8 nucleotides matching TRBD1. The sequence was obtained from an adult man with Graves' ophthalmopathy. The sample comprised peripheral blood. The chain's CDR3 is CASSIQGAVEQYF. Here the CDR3 DNA reads TGTGCCAGTAGTATCCAGGGGGCAGTCGAGCAGTACTTC.